This T cell receptor (beta chain) derives from a study of blood T cell repertoires in COVID-19. Study-wide background: Acute and convalescent COVID-19 samples came from the United States, Italy and Spain. Sample material is recorded as cDNA or gDNA derived from T cells, B-cell-depleted T cells, or PBMCs.

V was shortened by 10 bases and J by 3 bases, with 15 bases between the two germline ends. The CDR3 is made up of 13 amino acids. Germline V lookup: CDR1 KGHSH, CDR2 LQKENI. Profiled with immunoSEQ multiplex PCR; TCRdb holds only in-frame clones, not every one. Of about 380,000 clones listed, 85% are singletons. Sequences were obtained from peripheral blood. This chain connects TRBV18 to TRBJ1-1; D possibly corresponds to TRBD1 (5 bases). This clonotype originated in a woman aged 18-29 years with acute or convalescent COVID-19. DNA for the CDR3: TGTGCCACCTTACCGGGACTTTACACTGAAGCTTTCTTT. Translating gives CATLPGLYTEAFF.